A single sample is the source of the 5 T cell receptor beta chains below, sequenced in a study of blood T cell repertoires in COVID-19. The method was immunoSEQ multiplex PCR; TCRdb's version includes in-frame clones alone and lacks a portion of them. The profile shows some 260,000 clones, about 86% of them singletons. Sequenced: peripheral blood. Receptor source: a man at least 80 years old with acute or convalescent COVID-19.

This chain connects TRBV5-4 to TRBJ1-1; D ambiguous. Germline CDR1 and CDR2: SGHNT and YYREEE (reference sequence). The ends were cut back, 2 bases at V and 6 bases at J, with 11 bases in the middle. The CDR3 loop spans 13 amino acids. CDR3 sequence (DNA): TGTGCCAGCAGCTTTACTGGGCCCGCTGAAGCTTTCTTT. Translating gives CASSFTGPAEAFF.

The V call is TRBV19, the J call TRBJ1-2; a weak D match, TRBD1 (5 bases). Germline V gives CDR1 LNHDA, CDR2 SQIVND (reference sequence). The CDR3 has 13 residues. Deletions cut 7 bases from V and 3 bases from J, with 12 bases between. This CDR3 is CASNNGTYYGYTF. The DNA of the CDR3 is TGTGCCAGTAATAACGGGACTTACTATGGCTACACCTTC.

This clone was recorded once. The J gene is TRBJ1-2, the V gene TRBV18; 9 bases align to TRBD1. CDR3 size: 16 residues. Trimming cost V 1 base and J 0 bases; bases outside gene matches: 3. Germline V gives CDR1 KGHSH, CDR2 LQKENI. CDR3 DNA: TGTGCCAGCTCACCACGGGACAGGGCTACTAACTATGGCTACACCTTC. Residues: CASSPRDRATNYGYTF.

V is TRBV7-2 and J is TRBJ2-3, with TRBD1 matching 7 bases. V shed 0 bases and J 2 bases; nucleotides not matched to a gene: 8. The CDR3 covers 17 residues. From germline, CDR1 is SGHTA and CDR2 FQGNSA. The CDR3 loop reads CASSLALRGRYTDTQYF. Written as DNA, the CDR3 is TGTGCCAGCAGCTTAGCGCTGAGGGGGCGATACACAGATACGCAGTATTTT.

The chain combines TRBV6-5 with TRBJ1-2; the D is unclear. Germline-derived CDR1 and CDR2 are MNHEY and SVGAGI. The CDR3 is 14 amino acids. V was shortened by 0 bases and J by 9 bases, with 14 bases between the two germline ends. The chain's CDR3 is CASSYSDTRGRYTF. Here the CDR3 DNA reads TGTGCCAGCAGTTACTCTGACACCCGCGGGCGCTACACCTTC.